These 14 T cell receptor beta chains came from one sample sequenced in a study of blood T cell repertoires in COVID-19. Clones were sequenced by immunoSEQ multiplex PCR, and TCRdb holds only the in-frame ones, with some missing. The table lists 160,000 or so clones, 80% of them singletons. The sample taken for sequencing was PBMCs or T cells enriched from blood (not recorded which). The source of these receptors is a man in his forties who had recovered from COVID-19.

The chain uses TRBV7-2 and TRBJ1-2; tentatively, D is TRBD1 (5 bases). Trimming took 11 bases from V and 4 from J, leaving 8 bases between them. CDR1 and CDR2 (germline): SGHTA, FQGNSA. The CDR3 length is 10 residues. The CDR3 nucleotides are TGTGCCTGGGGGGGCTATGGCTACACCTTC. This encodes CAWGGYGYTF. Supplemented by reference TRBV7-2 and TRBJ1-2, the full variable domain reads GAGVSQSPSNKVTEKGKDVELRCDPISGHTALYWYRQSLGQGLEFLIYFQGNSAPDKSGLPSDRFSAERTGGSVSTLTIQRTQQEDSAVYLCAWGGYGYTFGSGTRLTVV.

The V gene is TRBV2, the J gene TRBJ1-5; D is possibly TRBD1 (6 bases). The V gene's germline CDR1 is SNHLY and CDR2 FYNNEI. This CDR3 comprises 15 residues. V gave up 6 bases and J gave up 0 bases, with 12 bases separating them. The CDR3 bases are TGTGCCAGCAGAGAACAGGGCAATAGCAATCAGCCCCAGCATTTT. This sequence encodes CASREQGNSNQPQHF. Full variable domain (remainder filled in from reference TRBV2 and TRBJ1-5): EPEVTQTPSHQVTQMGQEVILRCVPISNHLYFYWYRQILGQKVEFLVSFYNNEISEKSEIFDDQFSVERPDGSNFTLKIRSTKLEDSAMYFCASREQGNSNQPQHFGDGTRLSIL.

The chain employs TRBV27 and TRBJ2-1; tentative D call: TRBD2 (6 bases). Germline-derived CDR1 and CDR2 are MNHEY and SMNVEV (reference sequence). The V gene lost 7 bases and the J gene lost 6 bases, with 19 bases spanning the gap. This CDR3 comprises 15 residues. In DNA, the CDR3 is TGTGCCAGCACGGGGGAAGGTTACGCCGGCAATGAGCAGTTCTTC. This gives the protein CASTGEGYAGNEQFF.

The sample holds one count of this clone. The CDR3 here is CASSLVSQDRGHGYTF. The CDR3 bases are TGTGCCAGCAGCTTAGTGTCCCAGGACAGGGGGCATGGCTACACCTTC. The chain combines TRBV7-8 with TRBJ1-2; 11 positions match TRBD1. V shed 1 base, J shed 6 bases, and the junction held 7 bases outside the gene matches. The CDR3 totals 16 residues. CDR1 is SGHVS and CDR2 is FQNEAQ in the germline V gene.

The chain combines TRBV6-5 with TRBJ1-3; 7 bases are shared with TRBD1. The CDR3 has 13 residues. V lost 7 bases to trimming and J lost 7 bases; unmatched junction nucleotides: 7. CDR1 is MNHEY, CDR2 SVGAGI, per germline. CDR3 sequence reads: CASTDRAENTIYF. The CDR3 DNA follows: TGTGCCAGCACCGACAGGGCGGAGAACACCATATATTTT.

Only a few counts were recorded for this clone. The rearrangement uses TRBV15 and TRBJ1-3; the D gene is possibly TRBD1 (6 bases). The CDR3 has 16 residues. Trimming took 0 bases from V and 2 from J, leaving 11 bases between them. CDR1 is LNHNV, CDR2 YYDKDF, per germline (reference sequence). In DNA form, the CDR3 reads TGTGCCACCAGCAGAGATCGGGCAGGGGCTGGAAACACCATATATTTT. Amino acids: CATSRDRAGAGNTIYF.

The chain is built from TRBV7-2 and TRBJ1-1, with 7 nucleotides matching TRBD1. The CDR3 contains 13 residues. After removal of 3 bases from V and 6 bases from J, the junction contained 4 bases not matched to a gene. Germline V gene lookup returns CDR1 SGHTA and CDR2 FQGNSA. The CDR3 sequence is CASSFDRVAEAFF. CDR3 sequence (DNA): TGTGCCAGCAGCTTCGACAGGGTCGCTGAAGCTTTCTTT.

The chain recombines TRBV6-5 with TRBJ2-5, with D unclear. Germline CDR1 MNHEY, CDR2 SVGAGI. V was cut by 6 bases and J by 1 base, with 6 bases left in between. This CDR3 contains 12 residues. The DNA of the CDR3 is TGTGCCAGCAGAGCGCCCCAAGAGACCCAGTACTTC. The encoded protein is CASRAPQETQYF.

The chain carries TRBV9 and TRBJ2-5; no reliable D call. V was shortened by 0 bases and J by 4 bases, with 13 bases between the two germline ends. Looked up from germline, CDR1 is SGDLS and CDR2 is YYNGEE. This CDR3 region has 15 residues. The CDR3 DNA sequence: TGTGCCAGCAGCGTAGCTGTATCTCCGGGAGAGACCCAGTACTTC. It codes for CASSVAVSPGETQYF. Supplemented by reference TRBV9 and TRBJ2-5, the full variable domain reads DSGVTQTPKHLITATGQRVTLRCSPRSGDLSVYWYQQSLDQGLQFLIQYYNGEERAKGNILERFSAQQFPDLHSELNLSSLELGDSALYFCASSVAVSPGETQYFGPGTRLLVL.

The rearrangement links TRBV10-1 to TRBJ1-6, with D possibly being TRBD1 (5 bases). V lost 0 bases and J lost 8, with 11 bases in between. Germline lookup yields CDR1 WNHNN and CDR2 SYGVQD (reference sequence). The CDR3 runs 15 residues. In DNA, the CDR3 is TGCGCCAGCAGTGAGTCGATGCAGGGTCATTCACCCCTCCACTTT. It translates to CASSESMQGHSPLHF.

The CDR3 sequence is CAPLGGSSYGYTF. CDR3 nucleotides: TGTGCCCCCTTGGGGGGGAGCAGCTATGGCTACACCTTC. V and J are TRBV7-3 and TRBJ1-2; D is possibly TRBD1 (5 bases). Germline V lookup: CDR1 SGHTA, CDR2 FQGTGA. Trimming removed 11 bases at V and 4 bases at J, with 17 bases between. This CDR3 has 13 amino acids.

The genes are TRBV11-1 and TRBJ1-2; 8 nucleotides match TRBD1. Losses at the gene ends were 5 bases for V and 1 base for J; bases not matched to a gene: 9. The CDR3 spans 16 residues. The germline CDR1 and CDR2 sequences are SGHAT and FQDESV (reference sequence). CDR3 sequence: CASSHHRDRRNYGYTF. The CDR3 bases are TGTGCCAGCAGCCACCACCGGGACAGGCGTAACTATGGCTACACCTTC.

The chain couples TRBV10-3 to TRBJ1-2; 9 bases line up with TRBD1. The CDR3 loop spans 16 amino acids. V was clipped by 7 bases and J by 4 bases; unmatched bases: 13. CDR1 and CDR2 from the germline V gene are ENHRY and SYGVKD. This CDR3 is CAINRGQGSPGYGYTF. CDR3 coding DNA: TGTGCCATCAACAGGGGACAGGGAAGTCCGGGCTATGGCTACACCTTC.

On this clone: Other DNA sequences in this specimen translate into the identical CDR3. V gene TRBV2 combines with J gene TRBJ2-5; 10 bases match TRBD1. This CDR3 contains 14 residues. The trim removed 7 bases at V and 2 bases at J, leaving 4 bases unmatched. CDR1 and CDR2 from the germline V gene are SNHLY and FYNNEI. In nucleotides, the CDR3 is TGTGCCAGCAATAGGGACAGGGGACAAGAGACCCAGTACTTC. Translation gives CASNRDRGQETQYF.